This passage covers 4 T cell receptor beta chains from one sample sequenced in a study of cytomegalovirus exposure and HLA in healthy donors. 13 Jbeta primers and 60 Vbeta primers were used for the PCR. Using immunoSEQ multiplex PCR, the repertoire was profiled, and TCRdb retains in-frame clones only, with some absent. Of some 98,000 clones in the sample, more than 70% are singletons; the top ten hold approximately 8%. The sequencing input was PBMCs. The source of these receptors is a female donor in good health and CMV-seronegative.

This clone was observed a few times. The chain recombines TRBV7-9 with TRBJ2-1, with D hard to call. The ends were cut back, 5 bases at V and 0 bases at J, with 11 bases in the middle. CDR1 is SEHNR and CDR2 is FQNEAQ in the germline V gene (reference sequence). The CDR3 runs to 15 residues. DNA of the CDR3: TGTGCCAGCAGCCCCTACCGGAGCTCCTACAATGAGCAGTTCTTC. Translation: CASSPYRSSYNEQFF. The full variable domain, its missing parts supplied by reference TRBV7-9 and TRBJ2-1, is DTGVSQNPRHKITKRGQNVTFRCDPISEHNRLYWYRQTLGQGPEFLTYFQNEAQLEKSRLLSDRFSAERPKGSFSTLEIQRTEQGDSAMYLCASSPYRSSYNEQFFGPGTRLTVL.

The V gene is TRBV6-5, the J gene TRBJ2-7; TRBD1 might be the D (6 bases). Germline values: CDR1 MNHEY, CDR2 SVGAGI. V dropped 5 bases and J dropped 4 bases, with 9 bases sitting between them. This CDR3 is 12 amino acids long. The CDR3 DNA sequence: TGTGCCAGCAGTCAAGGGGGTTACGAGCAGTACTTC. Translating it yields CASSQGGYEQYF.

The chain couples TRBV6-5 to TRBJ2-7; D unclear. V was trimmed by 0 bases and J by 6 bases, leaving 9 bases between them. This CDR3 spans 13 amino acids. Looked up from germline, CDR1 is MNHEY and CDR2 is SVGAGI. For the CDR3, the DNA is TGTGCCAGCAGTTACTCCCCCCCACTCGAGCAGTACTTC. Its translation: CASSYSPPLEQYF.

The chain links TRBV2 to TRBJ2-4; TRBD1 agrees at 10 bases. The CDR3 totals 17 residues. The germline gives CDR1 SNHLY, CDR2 FYNNEI. Losses at the gene ends were 2 bases for V and 2 bases for J; bases not matched to a gene: 6. The chain's CDR3 is CASSEWDRGLPKNIQYF. The CDR3 DNA sequence: TGTGCCAGCAGTGAATGGGACAGGGGCTTACCCAAAAACATTCAGTACTTC.